This entry concerns a single T cell receptor beta chain. This record belongs to a study of blood T cell repertoires in COVID-19. Study background: Two negative PCRs, clearance, or symptom resolution had been documented for recovered Cohort 3 donors.

From germline, CDR1 is SGHDT and CDR2 YYEEEE. CDR3 length: 15 amino acids. Trimming took off 0 bases at V and 6 bases at J, with 13 bases between the two ends. Original processing methods: From reference gene primer amplification, estimates of nucleated cell counts were derived. The protocol was immunoSEQ multiplex PCR, while the TCRdb copy is restricted to in-frame clones and leaves out a portion. From that table come the V and J calls and clone size; the DNA was used to work out D and trimming. Of about 400,000 clones in the sample, around 87% were seen once. Sequencing was carried out using PBMCs or T cells enriched from blood (not recorded which). This receptor was obtained from a man in his forties in a cohort exposed to, infected with or recovered from COVID-19 (not recorded which). V gene TRBV5-6 combines with J gene TRBJ2-1; D may be TRBD2 (7 bases). Here the CDR3 reads CASSLVGGGGNEQFF. The CDR3 DNA sequence: TGTGCCAGCAGCTTGGTTGGGGGAGGGGGCAATGAGCAGTTCTTC.